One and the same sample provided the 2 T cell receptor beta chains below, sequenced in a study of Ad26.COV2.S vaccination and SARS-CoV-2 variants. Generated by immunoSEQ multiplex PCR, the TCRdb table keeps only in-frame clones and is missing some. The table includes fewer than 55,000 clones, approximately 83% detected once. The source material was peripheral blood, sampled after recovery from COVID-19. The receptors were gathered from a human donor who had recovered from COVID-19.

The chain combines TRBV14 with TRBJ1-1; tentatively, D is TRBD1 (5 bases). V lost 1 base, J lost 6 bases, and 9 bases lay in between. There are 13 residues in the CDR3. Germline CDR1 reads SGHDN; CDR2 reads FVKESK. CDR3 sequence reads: CASSQVGRAEAFF. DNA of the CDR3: TGTGCCAGCAGCCAAGTCGGCAGGGCTGAAGCTTTCTTT.

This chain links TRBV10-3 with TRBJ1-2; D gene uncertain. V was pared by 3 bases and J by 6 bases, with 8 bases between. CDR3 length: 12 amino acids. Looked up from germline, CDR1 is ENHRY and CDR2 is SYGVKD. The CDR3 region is CAISDPGDGYTF. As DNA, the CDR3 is TGTGCCATCAGTGACCCCGGGGATGGCTACACCTTC.